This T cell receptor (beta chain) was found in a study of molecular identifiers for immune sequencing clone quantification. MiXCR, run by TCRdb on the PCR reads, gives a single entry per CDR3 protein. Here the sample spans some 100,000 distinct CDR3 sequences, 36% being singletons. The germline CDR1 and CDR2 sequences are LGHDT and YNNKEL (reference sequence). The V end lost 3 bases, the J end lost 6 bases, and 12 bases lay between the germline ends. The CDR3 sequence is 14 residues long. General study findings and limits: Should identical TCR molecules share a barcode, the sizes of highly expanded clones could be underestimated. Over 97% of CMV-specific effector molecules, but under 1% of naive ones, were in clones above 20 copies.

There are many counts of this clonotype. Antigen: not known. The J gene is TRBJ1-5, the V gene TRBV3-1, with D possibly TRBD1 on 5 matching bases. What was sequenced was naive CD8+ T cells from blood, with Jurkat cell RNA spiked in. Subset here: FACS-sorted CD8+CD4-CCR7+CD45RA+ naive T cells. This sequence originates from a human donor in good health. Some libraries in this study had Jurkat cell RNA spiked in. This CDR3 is CASSHLGLGQPQHF. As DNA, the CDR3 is TGTGCCAGCAGCCACCTGGGACTTGGTCAGCCCCAGCATTTT.